This TCR beta chain was recovered during a study of blood T cells in healthy people across ages. The study drew donors from healthy Caucasian individuals in Russia aged roughly 6 to 100. RNA extraction gave at least 6 micrograms of total RNA per sample. Whole-study results and caveats: Older age coincided with a roughly linear decline in TCR beta diversity per million T cells.

On this clonotype itself: Its target is not known.

A second PCR, run for roughly 7 to 12 cycles, used a sample-barcoded 5' primer plus a J-beta primer mix. From the 5' RACE reads, TCRdb called clonotypes with MiXCR, one entry per CDR3 protein. The data show about 290,000 distinct CDR3 sequences, with around 29% seen just once and over 25% held by the top ten. The CDR3 covers 14 residues. Germline CDR1 and CDR2: DFQATT and SNEGSKA (reference sequence). Trimming took off 0 bases at V and 2 bases at J, with 9 bases between the two ends. The TCR sequence derives from a woman aged 65 to 85 in good health. The chain links TRBV20-1 to TRBJ2-3, with D maybe TRBD2 (5 bases). The material sequenced was blood. Here the CDR3 DNA reads TGCAGTGCTAGAGATCGGGGAATCACAGATACGCAGTATTTT. Translated, it gives CSARDRGITDTQYF.